The 20 T cell receptor beta chains reported below all come from one sample, sequenced in a study of T-cell reconstitution after alpha-beta-depleted transplantation in children listed by TCRdb under 2016. Library generation was performed with PCR. Sequenced on an Illumina HiSeq 2500. Molecular barcoding was employed in the preparation of TCR libraries, with unique molecular identifiers being used to normalize TCRbeta repertoire quantification. Using fastp trimming at Q25 and MiXCR clonotype assembly, TCRdb reanalyzed the public sequencing data and kept in-frame beta chains. Every distinct CDR3 protein forms one entry, paired with its most common genes and DNA. The table for this sample lists some 550,000 distinct CDR3 sequences; 18% of them were counted only once. 2.5% to 3.5% of the sample is taken by the ten largest. Sample: PBMCs from the stem cell graft donor, taken from the stem cell graft. The receptors shown here come from a human donor who donated a stem cell graft to a child with acute lymphoblastic leukemia.

J is TRBJ1-2 and V is TRBV7-9; TRBD1 is a possible D gene (5 bases). Germline V gene sequence: CDR1 SEHNR, CDR2 FQNEAQ (reference sequence). This CDR3 contains 14 residues. The V end was cut by 5 bases, the J end by 8 bases, with 18 bases between. CDR3 amino acids: CASSQVPGVSGYTF. CDR3 sequence (DNA): TGTGCCAGCAGCCAGGTTCCGGGGGTAAGCGGCTACACCTTC.

This clonotype has just a few counts. The chain links TRBV5-1 to TRBJ2-3; TRBD1 aligns across 8 bases. The length of the CDR3 is 17 residues. J lost 2 bases, V lost 5 bases, and 13 bases had no gene match. Germline-derived CDR1 and CDR2 are SGHRS and YFSETQ. The chain's CDR3 is CASSHEWTGMATDTQYF. CDR3 nucleotides: TGCGCCAGCAGTCATGAGTGGACAGGGATGGCCACAGATACGCAGTATTTT.

The genes are TRBV13 and TRBJ2-2, with TRBD1 matching 10 bases. The CDR3 spans 18 residues. V trimming: 4 bases; J trimming: 1 base; junction bases outside the gene matches: 9. In germline, CDR1 is PRHDT, CDR2 FYEKMQ (reference sequence). In DNA form, the CDR3 reads TGTGCCAGCAGCTCCAGGACAGGGGGTATACGGAACACCGGGGAGCTGTTTTTT. Its protein product is CASSSRTGGIRNTGELFF.

The CDR3 protein is CASSQTPRRFSYEQYF. CDR3 sequence (DNA): TGTGCCAGCAGCCAGACCCCGAGGAGATTCTCCTACGAGCAGTACTTC. This chain uses TRBV3-1 with TRBJ2-7, with D hard to call. The CDR3 contains 16 residues. Germline CDR1 LGHDT, CDR2 YNNKEL (reference sequence). V dropped 3 bases and J dropped 0 bases, with 15 bases sitting between them.

This clonotype showed up just once. Mismatch with germline at one junction end may stem from a read error. V is TRBV27 and J is TRBJ2-1, with a weak D call TRBD2 (6 bases). Germline V gene lookup returns CDR1 MNHEY and CDR2 SMNVEV (reference sequence). CDR3 length: 15 amino acids. This CDR3 reads CASSLLAVSYNERFF. CDR3 DNA: TGTGCCAGCAGTTTATTAGCGGTCTCCTACAATGAGCGGTTCTTC.

This clonotype came up a few times. The V and J genes are TRBV28 and TRBJ2-3, with TRBD2 identical over 7 bases. The V gene end was trimmed by 5 bases and the J gene end by 5 bases; junction bases not matched to a gene: 10. Germline CDR1 is MDHEN and CDR2 is SYDVKM. CDR3 length equals 15 residues. The CDR3 region has the DNA TGTGCCAGCAGTCACCGGACTAGTAATCTAGATACGCAGTATTTT. This codes for CASSHRTSNLDTQYF.

This clonotype occurred a few times. V and J are TRBV7-9 and TRBJ1-2; a possible D gene is TRBD1 (5 bases). CDR3 size: 11 residues. Trimming cost V 8 bases and J 7 bases, with 11 bases left between them. Germline-derived CDR1 and CDR2 are SEHNR and FQNEAQ (reference sequence). Here the CDR3 DNA reads TGTGCCAGCGCGACGGGGACTGGCTACACCTTC. It yields the protein CASATGTGYTF.

This clonotype was found a few times. The chain uses TRBV15 and TRBJ1-1; unclear D gene. The CDR3 consists of 12 residues. Trimming left V 4 bases short and J 10 bases short, with 13 bases between. Germline CDR1 LNHNV, CDR2 YYDKDF (reference sequence). This CDR3 is CATSINTIGAFF. The CDR3 DNA reads as TGTGCCACCAGCATCAACACAATCGGAGCTTTCTTT.

This clonotype was detected many times. The gene calls are TRBV29-1 and TRBJ2-1, with D possibly being TRBD2 (5 bases). The CDR3 sequence is 13 residues long. The V end was cut by 2 bases, the J end by 7 bases, with 12 bases between. The germline gives CDR1 SQVTM, CDR2 ANQGSEA. The CDR3 DNA is TGCAGCGTTGAAACTAGGACGCGGAATGAGCAGTTCTTC. Translating it yields CSVETRTRNEQFF.

This clonotype was detected a few times. V usage is TRBV11-2 and J usage is TRBJ2-5, with TRBD1 as a possible D gene (5 bases). The germline V gene encodes CDR1 SGHAT and CDR2 FQNNGV. V was clipped by 5 bases and J by 0 bases, with 16 bases between them. The CDR3 loop spans 16 amino acids. Here the CDR3 DNA reads TGTGCCAGCAGCCCGTCGGACACGAGGTACCAAGAGACCCAGTACTTC. Amino acid sequence: CASSPSDTRYQETQYF.

J is TRBJ2-2 and V is TRBV6-2 or TRBV6-3; no clear D. V lost 5 bases and J 4 bases, leaving 5 bases between the germline ends. This CDR3 comprises 12 residues. CDR1 and CDR2 from the germline V gene are MNHEY and SVGEGT. CDR3: CASSKSTGELFF. The CDR3 nucleotides read TGTGCCAGCAGTAAAAGCACCGGGGAGCTGTTTTTT.

The chain recombines TRBV18 with TRBJ2-7, with 10 bases aligning to TRBD2. Per the germline V gene, CDR1 is KGHSH and CDR2 is LQKENI. The CDR3 is 15 amino acids. The ends lost 2 bases at V and 2 bases at J; junction bases unmatched: 3. CDR3 DNA: TGTGCCAGCTCACCAGCTAGCGGGAGTACCTACGAGCAGTACTTC. Its translation is CASSPASGSTYEQYF.

The chain carries TRBV20-1 and TRBJ1-4; the D is unclear. Trimming left V 5 bases short and J 10 bases short, with 17 bases between. CDR1 and CDR2 (germline): DFQATT, SNEGSKA (reference sequence). The CDR3 loop spans 13 amino acids. CDR3: CSAPLSAPGKLFF. The CDR3 DNA follows: TGCAGTGCTCCCTTGTCAGCTCCTGGAAAACTGTTTTTT.

This clonotype was recorded a few times. The CDR3 DNA is TGCGCCAGCAGCAGTGTCGGACAGGGGATCGGCGAGCAGTACTTC. As protein: CASSSVGQGIGEQYF. This chain joins TRBV5-1 and TRBJ2-7, with 9 bases identical to TRBD1. The CDR3 contains 15 residues. After removal of 4 bases from V and 6 bases from J, the junction contained 11 bases not matched to a gene. Germline-derived CDR1 and CDR2 are SGHRS and YFSETQ. Full variable domain (outside the CDR3, taken from reference TRBV5-1 and TRBJ2-7): KAGVTQTPRYLIKTRGQQVTLSCSPISGHRSVSWYQQTPGQGLQFLFEYFSETQRNKGNFPGRFSGRQFSNSRSEMNVSTLELGDSALYLCASSSVGQGIGEQYFGPGTRLTVT.

There are a few counts of this clonotype. The chain uses TRBV10-3 and TRBJ2-1; TRBD2 matches at 10 bases. The V segment lost 9 bases and the J segment 2 bases; nucleotides outside the gene matches: 7. The CDR3 loop spans 15 amino acids. Germline-derived CDR1 and CDR2 are ENHRY and SYGVKD. The CDR3 sequence: CAILQAGGTYNEQFF. CDR3 sequence (DNA): TGTGCCATTTTGCAAGCGGGAGGGACCTACAATGAGCAGTTCTTC.

V usage is TRBV14 and J usage is TRBJ2-3, with D perhaps TRBD1 or TRBD2 (6 bases each). The CDR3 has 17 residues. Trimming shortened V by 1 base and J by 0 bases, and 14 bases separated the two germline ends. Germline V gene data show CDR1 as SGHDN and CDR2 as FVKESK. The CDR3: CASSQGGLARSTDTQYF. CDR3 coding DNA: TGTGCCAGCAGCCAAGGGGGGCTAGCGCGAAGCACAGATACGCAGTATTTT.

CDR3 residues: CASSLGFPETQYF. CDR3 bases: TGTGCCAGCAGCTTAGGGTTCCCAGAGACCCAGTACTTC. The chain employs TRBV7-9 and TRBJ2-5; D call uncertain. Germline V gives CDR1 SEHNR, CDR2 FQNEAQ (reference sequence). The CDR3 spans 13 residues. Trimming removed 1 base from V and 4 bases from J, with 7 bases in between.

This clonotype was detected a few times. This sequence joins TRBV27 and TRBJ2-7, with 8 bases matching TRBD1. Germline CDR1 reads MNHEY; CDR2 reads SMNVEV (reference sequence). The CDR3 extends over 13 amino acids. V dropped 0 bases and J dropped 6; count of bases not matched to a gene: 1. CDR3 coding DNA: TGTGCCAGCAGTTTATCGGGGACAGGCGAGCAGTACTTC. Its translation: CASSLSGTGEQYF.

The V call is TRBV3-1, the J call TRBJ2-3; D might be TRBD2 (5 bases). Trimming stripped 0 bases from V and 1 base from J, with 17 bases between. CDR3 length: 18 residues. CDR1 LGHDT and CDR2 YNNKEL come from the germline V gene (reference sequence). The CDR3, as DNA: TGTGCCAGCAGCCAAGATCCCAGGTACGGGGAACGCACAGATACGCAGTATTTT. Amino acid sequence: CASSQDPRYGERTDTQYF.

This clonotype was counted only a few times. This chain joins TRBV5-1 and TRBJ2-5; D gene uncertain. The CDR3 has 16 amino acids. Trimming removed 0 bases from V and 0 bases from J, with 12 bases in between. CDR1 and CDR2 (germline): SGHRS, YFSETQ. CDR3 bases: TGCGCCAGCAGCTTGGGCGTATGGTATAACCAAGAGACCCAGTACTTC. Amino acid sequence: CASSLGVWYNQETQYF. The full variable domain, completed using reference TRBV5-1 and TRBJ2-5, is KAGVTQTPRYLIKTRGQQVTLSCSPISGHRSVSWYQQTPGQGLQFLFEYFSETQRNKGNFPGRFSGRQFSNSRSEMNVSTLELGDSALYLCASSLGVWYNQETQYFGPGTRLLVL.